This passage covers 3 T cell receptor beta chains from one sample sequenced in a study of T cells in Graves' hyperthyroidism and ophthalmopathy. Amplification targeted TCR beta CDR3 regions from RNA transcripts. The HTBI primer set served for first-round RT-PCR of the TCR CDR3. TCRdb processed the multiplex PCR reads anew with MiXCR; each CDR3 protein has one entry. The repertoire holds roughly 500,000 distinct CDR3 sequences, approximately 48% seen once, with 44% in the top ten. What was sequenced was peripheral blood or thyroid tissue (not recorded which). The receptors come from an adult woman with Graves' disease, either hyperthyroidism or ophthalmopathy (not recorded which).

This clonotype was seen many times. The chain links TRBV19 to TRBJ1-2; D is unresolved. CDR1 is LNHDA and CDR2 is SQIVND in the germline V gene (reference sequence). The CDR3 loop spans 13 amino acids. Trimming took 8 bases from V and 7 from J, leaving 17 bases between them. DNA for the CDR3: TGTGCCAGTTCCCGGATAGCTTCAGGTGGCTACACCTTC. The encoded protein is CASSRIASGGYTF.

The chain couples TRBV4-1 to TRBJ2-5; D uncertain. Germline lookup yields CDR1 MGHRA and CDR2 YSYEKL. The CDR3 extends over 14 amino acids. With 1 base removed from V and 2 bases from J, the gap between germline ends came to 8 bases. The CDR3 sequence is CASSQVWGQETQYF. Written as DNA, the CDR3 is TGCGCCAGCAGCCAAGTTTGGGGTCAAGAGACCCAGTACTTC.

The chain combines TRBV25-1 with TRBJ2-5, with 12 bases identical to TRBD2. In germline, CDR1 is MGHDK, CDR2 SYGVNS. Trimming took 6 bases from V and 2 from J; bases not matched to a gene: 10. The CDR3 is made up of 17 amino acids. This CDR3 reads CASSASGRETIQETQYF. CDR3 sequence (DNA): TGTGCCAGCAGCGCTAGCGGGAGGGAGACCATACAAGAGACCCAGTACTTC.